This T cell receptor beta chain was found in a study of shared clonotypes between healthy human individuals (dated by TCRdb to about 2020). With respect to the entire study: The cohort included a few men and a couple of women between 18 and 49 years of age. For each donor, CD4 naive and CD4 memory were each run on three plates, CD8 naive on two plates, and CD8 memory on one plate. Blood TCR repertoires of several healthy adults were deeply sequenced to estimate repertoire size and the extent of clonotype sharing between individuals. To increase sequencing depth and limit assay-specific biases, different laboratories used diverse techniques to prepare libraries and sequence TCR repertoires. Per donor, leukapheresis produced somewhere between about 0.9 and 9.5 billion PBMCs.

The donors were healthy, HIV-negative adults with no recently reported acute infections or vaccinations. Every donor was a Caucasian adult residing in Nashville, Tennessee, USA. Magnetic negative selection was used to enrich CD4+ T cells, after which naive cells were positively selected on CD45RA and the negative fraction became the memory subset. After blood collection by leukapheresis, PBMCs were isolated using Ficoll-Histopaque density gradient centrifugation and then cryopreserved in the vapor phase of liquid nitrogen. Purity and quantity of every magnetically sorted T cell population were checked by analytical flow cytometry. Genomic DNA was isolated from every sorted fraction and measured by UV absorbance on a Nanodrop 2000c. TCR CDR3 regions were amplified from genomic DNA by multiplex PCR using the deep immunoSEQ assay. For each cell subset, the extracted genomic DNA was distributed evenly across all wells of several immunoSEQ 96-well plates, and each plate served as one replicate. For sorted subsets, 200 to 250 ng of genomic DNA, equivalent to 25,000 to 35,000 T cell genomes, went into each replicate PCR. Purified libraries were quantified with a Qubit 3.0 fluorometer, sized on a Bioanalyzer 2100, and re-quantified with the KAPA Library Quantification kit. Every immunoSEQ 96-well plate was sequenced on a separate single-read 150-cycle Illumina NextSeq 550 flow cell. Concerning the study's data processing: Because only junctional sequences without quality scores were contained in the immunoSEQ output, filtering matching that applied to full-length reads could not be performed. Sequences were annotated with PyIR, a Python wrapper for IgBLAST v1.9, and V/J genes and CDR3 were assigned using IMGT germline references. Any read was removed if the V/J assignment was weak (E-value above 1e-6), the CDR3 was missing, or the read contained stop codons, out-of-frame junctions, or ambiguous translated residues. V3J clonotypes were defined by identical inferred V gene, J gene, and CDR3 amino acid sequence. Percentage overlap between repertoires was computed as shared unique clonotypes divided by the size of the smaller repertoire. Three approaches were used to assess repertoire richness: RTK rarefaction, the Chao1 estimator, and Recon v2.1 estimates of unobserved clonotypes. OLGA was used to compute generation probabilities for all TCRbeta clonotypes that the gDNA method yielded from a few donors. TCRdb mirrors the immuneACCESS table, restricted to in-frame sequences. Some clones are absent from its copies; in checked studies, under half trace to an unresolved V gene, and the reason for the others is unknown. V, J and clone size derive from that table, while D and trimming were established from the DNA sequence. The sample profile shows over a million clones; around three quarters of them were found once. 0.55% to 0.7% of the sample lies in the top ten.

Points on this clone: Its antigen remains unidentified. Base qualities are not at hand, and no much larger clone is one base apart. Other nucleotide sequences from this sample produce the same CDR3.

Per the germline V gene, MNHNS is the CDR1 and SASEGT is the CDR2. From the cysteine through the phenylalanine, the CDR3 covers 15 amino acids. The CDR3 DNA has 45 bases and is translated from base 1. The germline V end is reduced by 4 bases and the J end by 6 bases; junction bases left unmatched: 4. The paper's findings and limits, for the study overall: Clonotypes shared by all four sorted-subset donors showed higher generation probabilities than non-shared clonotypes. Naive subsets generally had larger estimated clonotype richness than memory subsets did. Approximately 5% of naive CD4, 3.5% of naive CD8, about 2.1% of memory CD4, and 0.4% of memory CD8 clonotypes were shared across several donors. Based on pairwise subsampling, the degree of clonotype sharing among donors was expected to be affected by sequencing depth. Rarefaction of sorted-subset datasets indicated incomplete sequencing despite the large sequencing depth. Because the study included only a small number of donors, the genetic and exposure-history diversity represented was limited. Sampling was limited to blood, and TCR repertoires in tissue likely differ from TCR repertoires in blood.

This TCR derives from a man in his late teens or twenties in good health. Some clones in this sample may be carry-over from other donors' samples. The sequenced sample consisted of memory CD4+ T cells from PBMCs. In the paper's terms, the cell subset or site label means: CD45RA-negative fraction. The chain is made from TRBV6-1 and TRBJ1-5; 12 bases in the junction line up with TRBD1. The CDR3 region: CASSGGTGGPQPQHF. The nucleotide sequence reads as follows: TGTGCCAGCAGTGGAGGGACAGGGGGCCCTCAGCCCCAGCATTTT.